These 26 T cell receptor beta chains share one sample of origin, sequenced in a study of beta chain features in type 1 diabetes. General study results and limits: Significant though moderate, a shortening of TCRB CDR3s appeared in all four CD4+ subsets of Type 1 diabetes patients.

These TCRs are of unknown antigen specificity. What was sequenced were expressed TCRB transcripts, since all of the isolated RNA had been reverse transcribed. TCRdb's copy holds only in-frame clones and misses some; the assay was immunoSEQ multiplex PCR. The data hold about 230,000 clones, with about a sixth observed a single time. Sample: naive CD4+ T cells from blood. Source of these receptors: a young man with type 1 diabetes.

The rearrangement joins TRBV5-4 to TRBJ2-1; 8 nucleotides match TRBD1. The trim removed 4 bases at V and 5 bases at J, leaving 5 bases unmatched. This CDR3 is 14 amino acids long. Germline V gene data show CDR1 as SGHNT and CDR2 as YYREEE (reference sequence). CDR3 sequence (DNA): TGTGCCAGCAGCATGGGACAGGCAGACAATGAGCAGTTCTTC. Translated, it gives CASSMGQADNEQFF.

This sequence joins TRBV7-6 and TRBJ2-1; D is perhaps TRBD1 (5 bases). Per germline, CDR1 SGHVS and CDR2 FNYEAQ. There are 15 residues in the CDR3. Trimming pared 4 bases from V and 5 bases from J, leaving 15 bases between. This CDR3 reads CASSSSGYRHNEQFF. The DNA for the CDR3 is TGTGCCAGCAGCTCATCTGGTTACAGGCACAATGAGCAGTTCTTC.

This clone was seen only a few times. J is TRBJ1-2 and V is TRBV7-2, with D possibly TRBD1 on 5 matching bases. V shed 3 bases and J shed 6 bases, with 8 bases lying between them. CDR1 is SGHTA, CDR2 FQGNSA, per germline. The CDR3 extends over 12 amino acids. The CDR3 region has the DNA TGTGCCAGCAGCTTCCAGGGAAATGGCTACACCTTC. Protein sequence: CASSFQGNGYTF.

There are a few counts of this clone. The genes are TRBV29-1 and TRBJ2-7, with D possibly matching TRBD1 (6 bases). This CDR3 spans 13 amino acids. The germline V and J ends were trimmed by 4 bases and 4 bases, with 14 bases remaining between them. Looked up from germline, CDR1 is SQVTM and CDR2 is ANQGSEA. In DNA form, the CDR3 reads TGCAGCGTTGCTCGACAGGCGGCGTACGAGCAGTACTTC. This translates into CSVARQAAYEQYF.

Concerning this clone itself: At one end, the junction sequence differs from germline, possibly due to a read error. The chain recombines TRBV9 with TRBJ2-5, with a tentative D call TRBD1 (6 bases). Germline CDR1 SGDLS, CDR2 YYNGEE. The CDR3 is made up of 16 amino acids. CDR3 amino acids: CASSVGNAGGQEAQYF. The CDR3 DNA follows: TGTGCCAGCAGCGTAGGGAATGCTGGGGGCCAAGAGGCCCAGTACTTC.

The genes are TRBV27 and TRBJ2-5, with D perhaps matching TRBD1 (6 bases). Germline CDR1 is MNHEY and CDR2 is SMNVEV (reference sequence). The V gene lost 4 bases and the J gene lost 5 bases, with 14 bases spanning the gap. The length of the CDR3 is 14 residues. CDR3 nucleotides: TGTGCCAGCAGTTCTACAGGGCCGGGGGAGACCCAGTACTTC. The encoded protein is CASSSTGPGETQYF.

This chain uses TRBV20-1 with TRBJ2-7; D gene ambiguous. Germline V lookup: CDR1 DFQATT, CDR2 SNEGSKA (reference sequence). The CDR3 has 11 residues. V gave up 1 base and J gave up 6 bases, with 7 bases separating them. The CDR3 here is CSARVVFEQYF. CDR3 DNA: TGCAGTGCTAGAGTAGTGTTCGAGCAGTACTTC.

This clone occurred a few times. The gene calls are TRBV11-2 and TRBJ2-5, with D uncertain. V dropped 5 bases and J dropped 2 bases, with 9 bases sitting between them. The germline V gene has CDR1 SGHAT and CDR2 FQNNGV. CDR3 length: 13 residues. CDR3 nucleotide sequence: TGTGCCAGCAGCCCCGGGCGACAAGAGACCCAGTACTTC. Encoded protein: CASSPGRQETQYF.

This clone was counted between two and nine times. In DNA form, the CDR3 reads TGTGCCAGCAGTTACTCTGGAGGGACCTACGAGCAGTACTTC. As protein: CASSYSGGTYEQYF. The chain has TRBV6-5 and TRBJ2-7; D is possibly TRBD2 (6 bases). The CDR3 extends over 14 amino acids. The germline CDR1 and CDR2 sequences are MNHEY and SVGAGI. V lost 0 bases and J 2 bases, leaving 8 bases between the germline ends.

The V and J genes are TRBV28 and TRBJ2-1, with TRBD2 matching over 11 bases. The V gene end was trimmed by 3 bases and the J gene end by 9 bases; junction bases not matched to a gene: 10. Germline V gene data show CDR1 as MDHEN and CDR2 as SYDVKM. This CDR3 contains 16 residues. The DNA of the CDR3 is TGTGCCAGCAGTTTGTATACTAGCGGGAGCTCCGGTGAGCAGTTCTTC. Its protein is CASSLYTSGSSGEQFF.

This chain uses TRBV29-1 with TRBJ2-3; 8 nucleotides match TRBD1. V gave up 5 bases and J gave up 1 base; unmatched junction bases: 5. CDR1 is SQVTM and CDR2 is ANQGSEA in the germline V gene. This CDR3 comprises 14 residues. CDR3: CSVTGQGGTDTQYF. As DNA, the CDR3 is TGCAGCGTTACTGGACAGGGCGGCACAGATACGCAGTATTTT.

This clone was detected a few times. The chain joins TRBV7-2 to TRBJ2-5, with D perhaps TRBD1 (5 bases). The CDR3 runs to 16 residues. V dropped 2 bases and J dropped 1 base, with 14 bases sitting between them. Germline V gene lookup returns CDR1 SGHTA and CDR2 FQGNSA. CDR3 nucleotides: TGTGCCAGCAGCTTAAGCCCCGGGCAGGGCCAAGAGACCCAGTACTTC. It yields the protein CASSLSPGQGQETQYF.

The chain links TRBV5-6 to TRBJ2-1, with TRBD2 matching over 8 bases. CDR1 is SGHDT, CDR2 YYEEEE, per germline. The J segment lost 3 bases and the V segment lost 2 bases, leaving 4 bases of the junction unmatched. The CDR3 sequence is 15 residues long. The CDR3 DNA reads as TGTGCCAGCAGCTTCACTAGCGGAAGCTACAATGAGCAGTTCTTC. Encoded protein: CASSFTSGSYNEQFF.

The CDR3 loop is CASSLGAGNEQFF. CDR3 in DNA: TGTGCCAGCAGCCTCGGGGCCGGCAATGAGCAGTTCTTC. The V and J genes are TRBV7-2 and TRBJ2-1; D might be TRBD1 or TRBD2, each matching 5 bases. The germline V gene has CDR1 SGHTA and CDR2 FQGNSA. The CDR3 has 13 residues. V was shortened by 5 bases and J by 6 bases, with 11 bases between the two germline ends.

In this sample, this clone turned up a few times. This chain links TRBV29-1 with TRBJ1-1, with TRBD1 as a possible D gene (6 bases). The germline CDR1 and CDR2 sequences are SQVTM and ANQGSEA. Trimming cost V 4 bases and J 7 bases, with 19 bases left between them. The CDR3 totals 14 residues. This chain's CDR3 is CSVGDRGGLIEAFF. Here the CDR3 DNA reads TGCAGCGTTGGGGATCGTGGGGGGCTAATTGAAGCTTTCTTT.

The rearrangement links TRBV10-3 to TRBJ2-7, with D hard to call. The CDR3 runs to 13 residues. From germline, CDR1 is ENHRY and CDR2 SYGVKD. V gave up 4 bases and J gave up 2 bases, with 9 bases separating them. CDR3 bases: TGTGCCATCAGTGGGACGGTAACCTACGAGCAGTACTTC. Protein product: CAISGTVTYEQYF.

The chain combines TRBV29-1 with TRBJ2-1; TRBD2 is a possible D gene (6 bases). The CDR3 is 13 amino acids. Trimming stripped 0 bases from V and 9 bases from J, with 12 bases between. The germline V gene encodes CDR1 SQVTM and CDR2 ANQGSEA. CDR3 DNA: TGCAGCGTTGAAGATCAGGAGGGGAGTGAGCAGTTCTTC. As protein: CSVEDQEGSEQFF.

This chain joins TRBV7-9 and TRBJ2-1; D unclear. This CDR3 contains 13 residues. Trimming stripped 3 bases from V and 7 bases from J, with 10 bases between. Germline CDR1 and CDR2: SEHNR and FQNEAQ (reference sequence). The CDR3 DNA is TGTGCCAGCAGCTTCGGCTACTCGAATGAGCAGTTCTTC. Translated, it gives CASSFGYSNEQFF.

This clone appeared a few times. The chain is built from TRBV5-4 and TRBJ2-6, with D hard to call. Germline-derived CDR1 and CDR2 are SGHNT and YYREEE (reference sequence). Trimming removed 1 base from V and 2 bases from J, with 1 base in between. There are 13 residues in the CDR3. CDR3 nucleotide sequence: TGTGCCAGCAGCTTGACTGGGGCCAACGTCCTGACTTTC. This gives the protein CASSLTGANVLTF.

The chain is built from TRBV28 and TRBJ2-3; 10 nucleotides line up with TRBD1. The germline CDR1 and CDR2 sequences are MDHEN and SYDVKM. The V segment lost 4 bases and the J segment 1 base; nucleotides outside the gene matches: 8. The CDR3 totals 17 residues. Here the CDR3 reads CASSSSDRGLGTDTQYF. CDR3 in DNA: TGTGCCAGCAGTTCATCAGACAGGGGGCTGGGCACAGATACGCAGTATTTT.

This clone was picked up a small number of times. The J gene is TRBJ2-5, the V gene TRBV7-8, with a possible D match to TRBD2 (6 bases). Germline V gives CDR1 SGHVS, CDR2 FQNEAQ. V lost 1 base, J lost 5 bases, and 20 bases lay in between. This CDR3 comprises 17 residues. CDR3 region: CASSLGLATLLWETQYF. CDR3 in DNA: TGTGCCAGCAGCTTAGGGCTAGCGACCCTCTTGTGGGAGACCCAGTACTTC.

This clone was detected only once. V is TRBV6-5 and J is TRBJ2-1; D possibly corresponds to TRBD1 (5 bases). The CDR3 loop spans 12 amino acids. The V end lost 5 bases, the J end lost 10 bases, and 12 bases lay between the germline ends. Per the germline V gene, CDR1 is MNHEY and CDR2 is SVGAGI. CDR3 in amino acids: CASSEQVVEQFF. The DNA for the CDR3 is TGTGCCAGCAGTGAACAGGTGGTCGAGCAGTTCTTC.

The gene calls are TRBV5-1 and TRBJ2-3; 8 bases match TRBD1. Germline CDR1 reads SGHRS; CDR2 reads YFSETQ. V lost 2 bases and J lost 2; bases outside the gene matches: 4. CDR3 length equals 15 residues. Here the CDR3 DNA reads TGCGCCAGCAGCTTACGACAGGGGATCACAGATACGCAGTATTTT. The encoded protein is CASSLRQGITDTQYF.

The chain recombines TRBV9 with TRBJ2-3; 10 bases line up with TRBD2. Unmatched junction bases numbered 3, after V lost 1 base and J lost 4 bases. This CDR3 is 15 amino acids long. Looked up from germline, CDR1 is SGDLS and CDR2 is YYNGEE. CDR3 sequence (DNA): TGTGCCAGCAGCGTACTAGCGGGAGTGGCAGATACGCAGTATTTT. Amino acid sequence: CASSVLAGVADTQYF.

The rearrangement links TRBV7-9 to TRBJ2-5; D remains unclear. Germline V gene sequence: CDR1 SEHNR, CDR2 FQNEAQ (reference sequence). The CDR3 runs 12 residues. V lost 5 bases and J lost 5, with 9 bases in between. The CDR3 coding sequence is TGTGCCAGCAGCCCCGGTATCGAGACCCAGTACTTC. Encoded protein: CASSPGIETQYF.

This clone was found a few times. CDR3: CSVEMAKNIQYF. The CDR3, as DNA: TGCAGCGTTGAAATGGCCAAAAACATTCAGTACTTC. The rearrangement uses TRBV29-1 and TRBJ2-4; D not certain. The CDR3 contains 12 residues. Trimming removed 2 bases from V and 1 base from J, with 3 bases in between. The germline V gene has CDR1 SQVTM and CDR2 ANQGSEA.